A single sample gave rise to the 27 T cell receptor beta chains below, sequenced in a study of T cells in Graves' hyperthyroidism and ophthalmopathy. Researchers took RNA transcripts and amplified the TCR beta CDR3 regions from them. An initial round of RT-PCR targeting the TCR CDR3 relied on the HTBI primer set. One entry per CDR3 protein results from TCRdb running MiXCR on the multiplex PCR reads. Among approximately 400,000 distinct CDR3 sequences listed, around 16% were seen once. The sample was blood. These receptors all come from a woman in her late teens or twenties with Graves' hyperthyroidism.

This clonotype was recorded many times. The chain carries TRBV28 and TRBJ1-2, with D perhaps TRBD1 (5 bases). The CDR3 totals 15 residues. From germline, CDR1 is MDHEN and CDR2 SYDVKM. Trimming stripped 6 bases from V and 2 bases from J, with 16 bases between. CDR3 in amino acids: CASSLGGEANYGYTF. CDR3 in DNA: TGTGCCAGCAGCCTTGGGGGGGAGGCCAACTATGGCTACACCTTC.

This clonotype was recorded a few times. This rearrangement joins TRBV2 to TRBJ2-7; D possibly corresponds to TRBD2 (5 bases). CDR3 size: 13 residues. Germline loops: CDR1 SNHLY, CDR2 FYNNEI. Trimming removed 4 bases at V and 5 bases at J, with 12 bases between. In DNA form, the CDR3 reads TGTGCCAGCAGTGTGGTAAGGGAGAACGAGCAGTACTTC. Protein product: CASSVVRENEQYF.

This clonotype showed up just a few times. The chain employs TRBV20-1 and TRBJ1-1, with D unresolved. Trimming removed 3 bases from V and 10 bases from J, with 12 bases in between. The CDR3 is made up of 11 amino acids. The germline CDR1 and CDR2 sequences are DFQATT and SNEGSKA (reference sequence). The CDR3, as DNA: TGCAGTGCTAGGACGCCTATTTTAGCTTTCTTT. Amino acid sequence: CSARTPILAFF.

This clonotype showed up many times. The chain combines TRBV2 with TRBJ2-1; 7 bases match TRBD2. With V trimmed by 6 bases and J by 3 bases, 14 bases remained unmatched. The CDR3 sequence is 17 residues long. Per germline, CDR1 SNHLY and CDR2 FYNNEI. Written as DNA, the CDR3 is TGTGCCAGCAGCGAATACATACGGAGCGGGATCTACAATGAGCAGTTCTTC. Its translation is CASSEYIRSGIYNEQFF.

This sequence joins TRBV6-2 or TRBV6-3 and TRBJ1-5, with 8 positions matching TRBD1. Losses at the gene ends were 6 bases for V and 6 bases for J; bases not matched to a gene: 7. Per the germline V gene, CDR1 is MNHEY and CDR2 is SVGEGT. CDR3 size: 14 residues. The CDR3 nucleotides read TGTGCCAGCAGCTGGACAGGGTTCGGTCAGCCCCAGCATTTT. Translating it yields CASSWTGFGQPQHF.

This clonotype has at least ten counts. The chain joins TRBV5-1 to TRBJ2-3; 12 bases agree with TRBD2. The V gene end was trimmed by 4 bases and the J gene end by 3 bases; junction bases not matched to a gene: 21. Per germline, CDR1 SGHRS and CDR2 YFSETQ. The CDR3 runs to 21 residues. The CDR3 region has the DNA TGCGCCAGCAGCAGGGGCCGGGAGACGGCTAGCGGGAGGGCCGGTACAGATACGCAGTATTTT. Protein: CASSRGRETASGRAGTDTQYF.

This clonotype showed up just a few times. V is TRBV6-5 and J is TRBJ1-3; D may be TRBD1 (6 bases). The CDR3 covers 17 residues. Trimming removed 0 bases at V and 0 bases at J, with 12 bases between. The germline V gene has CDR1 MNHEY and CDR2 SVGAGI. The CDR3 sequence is CASSYSAGVSSGNTIYF. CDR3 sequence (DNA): TGTGCCAGCAGTTACTCGGCAGGGGTTTCCTCTGGAAACACCATATATTTT.

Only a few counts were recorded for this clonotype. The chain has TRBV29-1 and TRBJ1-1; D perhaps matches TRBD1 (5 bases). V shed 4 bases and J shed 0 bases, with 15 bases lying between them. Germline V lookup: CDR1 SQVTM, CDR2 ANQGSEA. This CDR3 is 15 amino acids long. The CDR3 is CSVVPAGGLNTEAFF. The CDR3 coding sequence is TGCAGCGTTGTCCCCGCGGGGGGGTTGAACACTGAAGCTTTCTTT. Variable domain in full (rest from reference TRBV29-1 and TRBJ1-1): SAVISQKPSRDICQRGTSLTIQCQVDSQVTMMFWYRQQPGQSLTLIATANQGSEATYESGFVIDKFPISRPNLTFSTLTVSNMSPEDSSIYLCSVVPAGGLNTEAFFGQGTRLTVV.

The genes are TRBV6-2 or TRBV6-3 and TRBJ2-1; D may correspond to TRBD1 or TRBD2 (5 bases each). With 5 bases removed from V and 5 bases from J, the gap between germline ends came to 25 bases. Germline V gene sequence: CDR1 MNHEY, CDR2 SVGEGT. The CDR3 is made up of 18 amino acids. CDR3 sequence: CASSPPLRGLSVNNEQFF. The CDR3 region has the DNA TGTGCCAGCAGTCCCCCCCTCCGGGGCCTAAGCGTTAACAATGAGCAGTTCTTC.

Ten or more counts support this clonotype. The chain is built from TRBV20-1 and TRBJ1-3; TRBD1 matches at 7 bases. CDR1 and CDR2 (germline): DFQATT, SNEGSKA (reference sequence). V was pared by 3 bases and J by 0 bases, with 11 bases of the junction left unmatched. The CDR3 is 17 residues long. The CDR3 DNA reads TGCAGTGCTAGGCCTAGGGGACAGACGAGCTCTGGAAACACCATATATTTT. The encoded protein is CSARPRGQTSSGNTIYF.

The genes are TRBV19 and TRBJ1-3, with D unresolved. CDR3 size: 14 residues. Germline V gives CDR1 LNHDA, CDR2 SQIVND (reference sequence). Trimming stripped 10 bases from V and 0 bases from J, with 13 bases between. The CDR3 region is CATKTSNSGNTIYF. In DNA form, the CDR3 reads TGTGCCACCAAAACAAGCAACTCTGGAAACACCATATATTTT.

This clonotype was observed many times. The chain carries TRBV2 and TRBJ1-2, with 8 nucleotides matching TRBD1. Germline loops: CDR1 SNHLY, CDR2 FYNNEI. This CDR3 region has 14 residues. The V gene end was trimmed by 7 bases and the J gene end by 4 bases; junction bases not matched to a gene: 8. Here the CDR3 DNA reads TGTGCCAGCACCCCGGACAGGGATGTCTATGGCTACACCTTC. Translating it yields CASTPDRDVYGYTF.

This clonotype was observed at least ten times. The CDR3 reads CSAPTPGVSAQLGEQFF. CDR3 DNA: TGCAGTGCCCCAACCCCGGGAGTTAGCGCTCAATTAGGTGAGCAGTTCTTC. The chain joins TRBV20-1 to TRBJ2-1, with D possibly TRBD2 on 6 matching bases. The V gene's germline CDR1 is DFQATT and CDR2 SNEGSKA (reference sequence). Trimming removed 6 bases at V and 9 bases at J, with 30 bases between. This CDR3 contains 17 residues.

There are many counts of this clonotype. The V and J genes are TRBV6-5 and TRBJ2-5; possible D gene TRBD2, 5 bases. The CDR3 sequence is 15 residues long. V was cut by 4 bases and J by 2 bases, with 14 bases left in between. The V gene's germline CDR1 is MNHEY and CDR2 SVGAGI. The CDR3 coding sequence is TGTGCCAGCAGTTTCTCCGGAGGTTGGCAAGAGACCCAGTACTTC. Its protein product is CASSFSGGWQETQYF.

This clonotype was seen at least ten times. The CDR3 coding sequence is TGTGCCAGCAGCGGGACATGGGGCAGCTCTAACTATGGCTACACCTTC. Translation gives CASSGTWGSSNYGYTF. This chain joins TRBV7-9 and TRBJ1-2, with a possible D match to TRBD1 (6 bases). The CDR3 is made up of 16 amino acids. V lost 5 bases and J 0 bases, leaving 16 bases between the germline ends. Germline values: CDR1 SEHNR, CDR2 FQNEAQ (reference sequence). The whole variable domain, filled in from reference TRBV7-9 and TRBJ1-2, reads DTGVSQNPRHKITKRGQNVTFRCDPISEHNRLYWYRQTLGQGPEFLTYFQNEAQLEKSRLLSDRFSAERPKGSFSTLEIQRTEQGDSAMYLCASSGTWGSSNYGYTFGSGTRLTVV.

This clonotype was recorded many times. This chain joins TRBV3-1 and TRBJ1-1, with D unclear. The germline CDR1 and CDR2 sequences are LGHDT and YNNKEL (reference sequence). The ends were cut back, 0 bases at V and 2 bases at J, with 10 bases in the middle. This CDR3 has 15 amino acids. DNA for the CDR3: TGTGCCAGCAGCCAAGATGACCCGGGAAACACTGAAGCTTTCTTT. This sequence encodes CASSQDDPGNTEAFF.

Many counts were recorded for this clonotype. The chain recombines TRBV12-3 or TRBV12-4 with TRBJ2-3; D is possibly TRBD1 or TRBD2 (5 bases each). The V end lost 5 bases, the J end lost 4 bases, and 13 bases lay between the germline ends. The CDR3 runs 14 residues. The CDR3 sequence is CASSLGTASDTQYF. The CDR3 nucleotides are TGTGCCAGCAGTCTAGGGACCGCCTCAGATACGCAGTATTTT.

The CDR3 bases are TGTGCCACCAGTGCGACCAATGAGCAGTTCTTC. Amino acid sequence: CATSATNEQFF. The gene calls are TRBV24-1 and TRBJ2-1; D remains ambiguous. The V gene lost 5 bases and the J gene lost 6 bases, with 4 bases spanning the gap. The CDR3 consists of 11 residues. CDR1 is KGHDR, CDR2 SFDVKD, per germline.

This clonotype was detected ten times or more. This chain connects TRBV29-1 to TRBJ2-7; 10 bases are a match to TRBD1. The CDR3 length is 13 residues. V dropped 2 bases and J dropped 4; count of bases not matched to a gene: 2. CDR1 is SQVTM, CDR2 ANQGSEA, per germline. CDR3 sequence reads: CSVERDRGYEQYF. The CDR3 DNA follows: TGCAGCGTTGAACGGGACAGGGGTTACGAGCAGTACTTC.

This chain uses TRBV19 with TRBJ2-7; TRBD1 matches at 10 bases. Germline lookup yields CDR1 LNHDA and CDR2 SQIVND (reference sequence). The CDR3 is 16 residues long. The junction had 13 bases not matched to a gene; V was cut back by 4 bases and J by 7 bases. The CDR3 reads CASSKRGQGGSGEQYF. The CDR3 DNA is TGTGCCAGTAGTAAGCGCGGACAGGGGGGGTCCGGAGAGCAGTACTTC.

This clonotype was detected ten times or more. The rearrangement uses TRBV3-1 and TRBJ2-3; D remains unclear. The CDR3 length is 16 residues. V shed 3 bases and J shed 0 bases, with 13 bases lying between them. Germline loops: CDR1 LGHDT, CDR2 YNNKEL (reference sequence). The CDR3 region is CASSQRRRLSTDTQYF. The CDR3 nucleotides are TGTGCCAGCAGCCAGCGAAGAAGGTTGAGCACAGATACGCAGTATTTT.

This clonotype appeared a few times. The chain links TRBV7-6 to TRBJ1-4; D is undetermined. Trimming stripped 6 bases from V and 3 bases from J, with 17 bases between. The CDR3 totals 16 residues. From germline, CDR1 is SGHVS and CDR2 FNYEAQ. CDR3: CASSLGSAAANEKLFF. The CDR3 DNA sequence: TGTGCCAGCAGTCTAGGATCGGCGGCAGCTAATGAAAAACTGTTTTTT. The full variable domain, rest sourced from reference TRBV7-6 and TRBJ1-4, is GAGVSQSPRYKVTKRGQDVALRCDPISGHVSLYWYRQALGQGPEFLTYFNYEAQQDKSGLPNDRFSAERPEGSISTLTIQRTEQRDSAMYRCASSLGSAAANEKLFFGSGTQLSVL.

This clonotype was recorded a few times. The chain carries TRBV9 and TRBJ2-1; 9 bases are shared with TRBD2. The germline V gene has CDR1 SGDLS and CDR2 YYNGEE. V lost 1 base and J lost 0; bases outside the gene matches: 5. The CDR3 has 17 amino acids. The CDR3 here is CASSVTGGGGSYNEQFF. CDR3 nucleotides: TGTGCCAGCAGCGTAACAGGCGGGGGGGGCTCCTACAATGAGCAGTTCTTC.

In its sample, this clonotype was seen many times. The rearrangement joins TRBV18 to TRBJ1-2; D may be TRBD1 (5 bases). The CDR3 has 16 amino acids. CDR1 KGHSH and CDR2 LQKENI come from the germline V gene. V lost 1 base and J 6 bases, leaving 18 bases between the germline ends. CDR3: CASSPLQGEGPDGYTF. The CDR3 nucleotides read TGTGCCAGCTCACCACTCCAGGGAGAGGGGCCTGATGGCTACACCTTC.

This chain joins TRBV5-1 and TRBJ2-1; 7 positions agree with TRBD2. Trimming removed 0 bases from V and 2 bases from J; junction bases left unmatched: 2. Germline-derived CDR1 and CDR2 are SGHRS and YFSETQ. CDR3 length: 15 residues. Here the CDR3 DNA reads TGCGCCAGCAGCTTGGATGGGGGGGCCTACAATGAGCAGTTCTTC. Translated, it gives CASSLDGGAYNEQFF. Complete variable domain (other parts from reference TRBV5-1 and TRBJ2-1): KAGVTQTPRYLIKTRGQQVTLSCSPISGHRSVSWYQQTPGQGLQFLFEYFSETQRNKGNFPGRFSGRQFSNSRSEMNVSTLELGDSALYLCASSLDGGAYNEQFFGPGTRLTVL.

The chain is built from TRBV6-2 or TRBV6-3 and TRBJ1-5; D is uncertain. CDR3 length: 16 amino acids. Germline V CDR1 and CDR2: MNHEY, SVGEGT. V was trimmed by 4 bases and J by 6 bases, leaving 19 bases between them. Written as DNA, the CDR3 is TGTGCCAGCAGTTCCGTAATACAAACTTTAGGTCAGCCCCAGCATTTT. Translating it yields CASSSVIQTLGQPQHF.

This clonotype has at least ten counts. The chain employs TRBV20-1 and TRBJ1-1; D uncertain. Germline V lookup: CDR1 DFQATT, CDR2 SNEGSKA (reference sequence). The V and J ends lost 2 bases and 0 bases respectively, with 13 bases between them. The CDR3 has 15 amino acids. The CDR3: CSARSGRVMNTEAFF. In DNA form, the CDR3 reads TGCAGTGCTAGATCCGGGAGGGTGATGAACACTGAAGCTTTCTTT.